This entry concerns a single T cell receptor (beta chain). The data stem from a study of CD8+CD57+ T cells in acquired aplastic anemia. Turning to the study itself: Sorted CD4+ and CD8+ cells gave an average of around 3.1 ug of DNA.

V was clipped by 4 bases and J by 2 bases, with 9 bases between them. Per the germline V gene, CDR1 is SEHNR and CDR2 is FQNEAQ (reference sequence). The CDR3 has 15 residues. CDR3 and TCR beta VDJ profiling relied on genomic DNA as the template. Each CDR3 protein gets one entry after TCRdb re-called the reads with MiXCR. This repertoire shows 170,000 or so distinct CDR3 sequences, roughly 60% found once; its top ten account for approximately 46%. Selection for sequencing was limited to patients who had shown CD8+CD57+ cell expansion by flow cytometry. Each of the patients presented with severe acquired aplastic anemia. None of the patients had been given any therapy when their blood was sampled.

Material for sequencing was sorted CD4+, CD8+, or CD8+CD57+ T cells (not recorded which) from PBMCs. The TCR comes from a human donor with aplastic anemia. V and J are TRBV7-9 and TRBJ2-6; unclear D gene. The CDR3 DNA follows: TGTGCCAGCAGCTCAACAAGCACTGGGGCCAACGTCCTGACTTTC. Encoded protein: CASSSTSTGANVLTF.